This TCR beta chain was captured in a study of T-cell reconstitution after alpha-beta-depleted transplantation in children. Preparation of the TCRbeta library used unique molecular identifiers. TCRdb re-analysed the PCR reads in MiXCR, keeping a single row per CDR3 protein. The table shows approximately 230,000 distinct CDR3 sequences, with 24% occurring only once. Turning to this clonotype: Its antigen is currently unknown.

The CDR3 is 16 residues long. The germline CDR1 and CDR2 sequences are DFQATT and SNEGSKA (reference sequence). With V trimmed by 3 bases and J by 0 bases, 6 bases remained unmatched. Points from the study as a whole: Newly produced T cells mostly provided counts and TCRbeta diversity after one year, as hyperexpanded clones declined. Where alpha-beta T cells came from about two months after transplant was reportedly several hundred expanded graft clones.

The starting material was PBMCs, mostly from graft donor cells, obtained 360 days after TCRalphabeta/CD19-depleted stem cell transplant. The TCR was taken from a female patient aged 2 to 10 who had a stem cell transplant for congenital amegakaryocytic thrombocytopenia, so the T cells may come from the graft donor. V usage is TRBV20-1 and J usage is TRBJ2-1; the match to TRBD2 covers 9 bases. CDR3 in amino acids: CSARGSGGFSYNEQFF. In DNA, the CDR3 is TGCAGTGCTAGGGGTAGCGGGGGATTCTCCTACAATGAGCAGTTCTTC.